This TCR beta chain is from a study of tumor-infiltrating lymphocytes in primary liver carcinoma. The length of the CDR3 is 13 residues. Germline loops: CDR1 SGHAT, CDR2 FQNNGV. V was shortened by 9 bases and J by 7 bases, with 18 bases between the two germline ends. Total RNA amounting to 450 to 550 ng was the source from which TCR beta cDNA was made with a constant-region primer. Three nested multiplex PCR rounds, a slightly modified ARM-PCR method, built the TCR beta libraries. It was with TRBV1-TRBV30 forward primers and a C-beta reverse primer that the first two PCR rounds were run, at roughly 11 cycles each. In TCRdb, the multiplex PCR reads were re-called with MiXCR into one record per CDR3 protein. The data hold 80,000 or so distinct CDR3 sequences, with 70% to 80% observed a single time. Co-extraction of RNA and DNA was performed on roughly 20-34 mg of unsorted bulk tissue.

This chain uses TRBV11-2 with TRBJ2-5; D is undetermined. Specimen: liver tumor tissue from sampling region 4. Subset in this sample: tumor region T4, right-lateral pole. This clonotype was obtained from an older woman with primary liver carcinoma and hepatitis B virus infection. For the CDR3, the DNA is TGTGCCAGAGGCTTAGAGTCCAAGGGGACCCAGTACTTC. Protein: CARGLESKGTQYF.